This TCR beta chain was obtained from a study of T cell responses to AZD1222 COVID-19 vaccine. Study-wide results and limits: Donors were mostly white British, more females; clonal diversity possibly underestimated. The breadth and depth of Spike-specific TCRs increased once two AZD1222 doses had been given. Only a handful of people who got AZD1222 tested seropositive at baseline. Vaccine-associated CD4 TCRs ranged over spike, dominating at 160-218 and 743-854.

CDR3 length: 16 residues. The germline CDR1 and CDR2 sequences are SGDLS and YYNGEE. V lost 0 bases, J lost 0 bases, and 12 bases lay in between. Here immunoSEQ multiplex PCR was the method, and the copy in TCRdb shows in-frame clones only, minus some. The sample lists 65,000 to 70,000 clones, around 82% occurring once. A single count supports this clone. The antigen is not known. V is TRBV9 and J is TRBJ1-2; a possible D gene is TRBD1 (5 bases). The sample in question was peripheral blood, obtained 28 days after the second AZD1222 dose. The source of this sequence is an adult who received the AZD1222 COVID-19 vaccine. The CDR3 protein is CASSVAGQATNYGYTF. The CDR3 nucleotides read TGTGCCAGCAGCGTAGCGGGGCAGGCTACTAACTATGGCTACACCTTC.